This T cell receptor beta chain was identified during a study of blood T cell repertoires in COVID-19. Whole-study context: The cDNA or gDNA used as material had been derived from T cells, B-cell-depleted T cells, or PBMCs.

This clone appeared a single time. This CDR3 region has 15 residues. Germline loops: CDR1 SGHRS, CDR2 YFSETQ. The ends lost 1 base at V and 4 bases at J; junction bases unmatched: 5. In the authors' methods: It was from reference gene primer amplification that nucleated cell counts were estimated. The method was immunoSEQ multiplex PCR; TCRdb's version includes in-frame clones alone and lacks a portion of them. V and J calls and clone size follow that table, whereas D and trimming were derived from the DNA. In the table there are over 200,000 clones, approximately 87% of which are singletons. This receptor was taken from a man in his sixties who had recovered from COVID-19. V gene TRBV5-1 combines with J gene TRBJ2-1, with 7 bases matching TRBD2. The source material was peripheral blood. The CDR3 here is CASSLPSGVYNEQFF. CDR3 DNA: TGCGCCAGCAGCTTGCCCAGCGGGGTATACAATGAGCAGTTCTTC.